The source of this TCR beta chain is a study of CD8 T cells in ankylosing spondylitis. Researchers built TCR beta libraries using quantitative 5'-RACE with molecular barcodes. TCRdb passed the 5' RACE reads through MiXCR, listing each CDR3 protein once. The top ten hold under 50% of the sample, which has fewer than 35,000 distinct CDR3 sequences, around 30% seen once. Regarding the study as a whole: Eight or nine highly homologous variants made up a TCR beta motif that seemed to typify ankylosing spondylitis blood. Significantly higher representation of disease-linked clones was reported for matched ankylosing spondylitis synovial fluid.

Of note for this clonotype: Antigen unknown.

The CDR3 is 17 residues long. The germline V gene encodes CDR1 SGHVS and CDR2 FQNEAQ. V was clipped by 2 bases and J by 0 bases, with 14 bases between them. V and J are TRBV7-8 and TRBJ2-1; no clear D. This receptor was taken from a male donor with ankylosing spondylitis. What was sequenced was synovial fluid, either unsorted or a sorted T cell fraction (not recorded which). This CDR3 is CASSLTSPASSYNEQFF. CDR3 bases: TGTGCCAGCAGCTTAACGTCCCCGGCGAGCTCCTACAATGAGCAGTTCTTC.